This entry concerns a single T cell receptor beta chain. Germline CDR1 and CDR2: SGHRS and YFSETQ. V shed 5 bases and J 14 bases; nucleotides not matched to a gene: 7. CDR3 length: 12 residues. TCRdb reprocessed the 5' RACE reads via MiXCR and lists one record per CDR3 protein. The data hold 400,000 or so distinct CDR3 sequences, with around 20% observed a single time. This specimen comes from a study of T-cell memory formation after mild COVID-19. The rearrangement joins TRBV5-1 to TRBJ1-6, with 7 positions matching TRBD1. The material sequenced was PBMCs or a T cell subset sorted from them (not recorded which). The sequence was collected from an adult woman who had mild COVID-19 (a few samples of this study predate the infection). Cell type and time point are not known. The CDR3 protein is CASSNAGTALHF. The CDR3 DNA reads TGCGCCAGCAGTAACGCCGGGACAGCCCTCCACTTT.